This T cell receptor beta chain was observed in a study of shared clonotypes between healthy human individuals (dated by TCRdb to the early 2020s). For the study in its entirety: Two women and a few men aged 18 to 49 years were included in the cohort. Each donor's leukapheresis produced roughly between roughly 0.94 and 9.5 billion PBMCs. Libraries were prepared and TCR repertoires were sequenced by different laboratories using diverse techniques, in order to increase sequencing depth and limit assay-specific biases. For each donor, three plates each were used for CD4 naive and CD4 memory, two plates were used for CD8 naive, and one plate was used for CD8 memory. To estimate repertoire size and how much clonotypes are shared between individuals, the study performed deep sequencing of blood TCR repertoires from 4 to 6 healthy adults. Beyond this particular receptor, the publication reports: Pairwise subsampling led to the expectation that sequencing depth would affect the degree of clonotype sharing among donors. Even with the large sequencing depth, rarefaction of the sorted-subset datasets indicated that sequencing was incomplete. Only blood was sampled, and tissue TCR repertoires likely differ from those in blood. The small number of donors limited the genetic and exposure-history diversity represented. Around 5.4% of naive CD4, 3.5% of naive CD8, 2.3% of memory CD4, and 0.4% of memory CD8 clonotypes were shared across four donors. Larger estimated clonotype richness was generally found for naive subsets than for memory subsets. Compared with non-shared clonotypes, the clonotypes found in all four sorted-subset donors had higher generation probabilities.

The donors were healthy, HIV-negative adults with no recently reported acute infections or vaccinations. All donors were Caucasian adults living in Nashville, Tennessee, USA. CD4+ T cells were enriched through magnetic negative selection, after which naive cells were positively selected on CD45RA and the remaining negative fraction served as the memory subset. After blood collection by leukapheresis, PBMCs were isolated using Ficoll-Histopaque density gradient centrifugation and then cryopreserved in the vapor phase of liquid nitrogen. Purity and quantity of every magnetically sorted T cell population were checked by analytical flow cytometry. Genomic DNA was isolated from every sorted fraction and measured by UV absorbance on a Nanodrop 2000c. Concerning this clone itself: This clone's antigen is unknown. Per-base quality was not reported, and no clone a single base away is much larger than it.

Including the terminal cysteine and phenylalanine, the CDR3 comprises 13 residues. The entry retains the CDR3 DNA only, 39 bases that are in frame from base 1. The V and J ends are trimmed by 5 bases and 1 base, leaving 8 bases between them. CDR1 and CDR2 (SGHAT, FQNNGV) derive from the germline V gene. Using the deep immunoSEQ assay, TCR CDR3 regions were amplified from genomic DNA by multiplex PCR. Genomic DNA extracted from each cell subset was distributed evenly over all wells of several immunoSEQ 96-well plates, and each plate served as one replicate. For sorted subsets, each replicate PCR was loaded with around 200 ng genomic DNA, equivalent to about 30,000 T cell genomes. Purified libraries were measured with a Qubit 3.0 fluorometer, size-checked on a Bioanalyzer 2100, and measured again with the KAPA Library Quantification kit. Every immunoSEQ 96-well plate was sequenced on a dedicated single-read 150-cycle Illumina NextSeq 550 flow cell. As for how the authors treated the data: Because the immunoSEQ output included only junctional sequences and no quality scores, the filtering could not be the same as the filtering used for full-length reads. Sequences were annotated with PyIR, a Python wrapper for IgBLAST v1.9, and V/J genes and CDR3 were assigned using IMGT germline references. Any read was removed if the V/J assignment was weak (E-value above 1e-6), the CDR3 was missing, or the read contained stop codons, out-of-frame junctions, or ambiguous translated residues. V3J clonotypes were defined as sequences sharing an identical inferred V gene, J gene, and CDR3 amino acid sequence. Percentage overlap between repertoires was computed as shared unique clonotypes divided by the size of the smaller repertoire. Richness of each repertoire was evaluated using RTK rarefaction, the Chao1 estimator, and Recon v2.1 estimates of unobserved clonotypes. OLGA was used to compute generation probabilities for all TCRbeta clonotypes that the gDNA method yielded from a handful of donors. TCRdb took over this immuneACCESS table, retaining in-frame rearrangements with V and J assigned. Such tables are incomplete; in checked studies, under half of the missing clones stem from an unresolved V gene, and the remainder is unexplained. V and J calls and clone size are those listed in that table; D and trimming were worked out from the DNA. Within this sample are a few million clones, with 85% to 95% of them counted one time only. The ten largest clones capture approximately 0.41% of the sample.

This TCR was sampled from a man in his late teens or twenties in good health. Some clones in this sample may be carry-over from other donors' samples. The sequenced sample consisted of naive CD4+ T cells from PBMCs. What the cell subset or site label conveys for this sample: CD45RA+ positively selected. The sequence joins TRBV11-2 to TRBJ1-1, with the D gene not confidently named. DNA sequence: TGTGCCAGCAGCCGCCCCCCGAACACTGAAGCTTTCTTT. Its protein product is CASSRPPNTEAFF.